This TCR beta chain was identified in a study of shared clonotypes between healthy human individuals. Background on the study: Every donor yielded three CD4 naive, three CD4 memory, two CD8 naive and one CD8 memory plate.

Genomic DNA of each subset was evenly split across several immunoSEQ plates. Libraries were prepared by immunoSEQ multiplex PCR; TCRdb keeps only in-frame clonotypes and omits some of them. The sample yields around 940,000 clones, approximately 80% seen once. This clone was seen many times. The antigen remains undetermined. Between the trimmed V and J ends, which lost 1 base and 5 bases, there was a span of 17 bases. The CDR3 runs to 16 residues. Germline loops: CDR1 MNHNS, CDR2 SASEGT. Findings and caveats of the study: Despite large depth, sorted-subset datasets appeared incompletely sequenced. A few donors had roughly 5% of their naive CD4 clonotypes in common.

This TCR derives from a young man in good health. The V call is TRBV6-1, the J call TRBJ2-5; perhaps TRBD1 as D (5 bases). The source material was memory CD4+ T cells sorted from blood. This sample's subset: CD45RA-negative fraction. CDR3: CASSEGWQGSRETQYF. The CDR3 coding sequence is TGTGCCAGCAGTGAAGGTTGGCAGGGTAGCCGGGAGACCCAGTACTTC.